The entry below gives a single TCR beta chain sequence along with its context. Germline lookup yields CDR1 LNHNV and CDR2 YYDKDF (reference sequence). V lost 5 bases and J lost 8; bases outside the gene matches: 3. This CDR3 contains 13 residues. In assigning cohorts, the study relied on participant-reported clinical history. Cohort 3 recovered donors had two negative PCRs, clearance, or symptom resolution. The sample originates from a study of blood T cell repertoires in COVID-19. On the study more broadly: Sites across the United States, Italy and Spain contributed samples from acute and convalescent COVID-19.

Here immunoSEQ multiplex PCR was the method, and the copy in TCRdb shows in-frame clones only, minus some. The profile shows roughly 260,000 clones, around nine tenths of them singletons. The receptor was derived from a woman aged 18 to 35 who had recovered from COVID-19. The sample consisted of PBMCs or T cells enriched from blood (not recorded which). The rearrangement joins TRBV15 to TRBJ1-6; 7 bases agree with TRBD1. The DNA of the CDR3 is TGTGCCACCAGCGGACAGGAGGATTCACCCCTCCACTTT. Translation gives CATSGQEDSPLHF.